The clone carrying this T cell receptor beta chain was seen a few times. Method: immunoSEQ multiplex PCR; TCRdb's copy keeps in-frame clones and lacks some. The data hold about 100,000 clones, with 80% to 90% observed a single time. This sample was included in a study of identifying expanded T cells in peripheral blood. CDR3 size: 16 residues. The germline V gene has CDR1 ENHRY and CDR2 SYGVKD. V was clipped by 2 bases and J by 6 bases; unmatched bases: 8. The sequenced sample was blood. The rearrangement joins TRBV10-3 to TRBJ1-5; 9 bases fit TRBD1. The clonotype originates from a person between 18 and 70 years old in good health. Here the CDR3 reads CAISEKTGGFSQPQHF. The CDR3, as DNA: TGTGCCATCAGTGAGAAGACAGGGGGGTTTAGTCAGCCCCAGCATTTT.